What follows are 2 T cell receptor beta chains derived from one specimen sequenced in a study of blood T cell repertoires in COVID-19. TCRdb's table, derived via immunoSEQ multiplex PCR, lists solely in-frame clones and lacks some. The sample contains a few hundred thousand clones, over 75% of which appear only once. The specimen sequenced was peripheral blood. The receptors stem from a woman in her 70s with acute or convalescent COVID-19.

The chain combines TRBV6-5 with TRBJ2-2, with 7 bases fitting TRBD1. The V gene's germline CDR1 is MNHEY and CDR2 SVGAGI. J lost 2 bases, V lost 4 bases, and 4 bases had no gene match. The CDR3 has 15 amino acids. The CDR3 sequence is CASSLDRANTGELFF. The CDR3 coding sequence is TGTGCCAGCAGTTTAGACAGGGCTAACACCGGGGAGCTGTTTTTT.

V usage is TRBV7-9 and J usage is TRBJ2-2, with 12 bases lining up with TRBD2. V was clipped by 6 bases and J by 5 bases; unmatched bases: 4. The CDR3 is 15 residues long. Germline V gives CDR1 SEHNR, CDR2 FQNEAQ (reference sequence). The CDR3 nucleotides are TGTGCCAGCAGGACTAGCGGGGGTTCGACCGGGGAGCTGTTTTTT. It yields the protein CASRTSGGSTGELFF.